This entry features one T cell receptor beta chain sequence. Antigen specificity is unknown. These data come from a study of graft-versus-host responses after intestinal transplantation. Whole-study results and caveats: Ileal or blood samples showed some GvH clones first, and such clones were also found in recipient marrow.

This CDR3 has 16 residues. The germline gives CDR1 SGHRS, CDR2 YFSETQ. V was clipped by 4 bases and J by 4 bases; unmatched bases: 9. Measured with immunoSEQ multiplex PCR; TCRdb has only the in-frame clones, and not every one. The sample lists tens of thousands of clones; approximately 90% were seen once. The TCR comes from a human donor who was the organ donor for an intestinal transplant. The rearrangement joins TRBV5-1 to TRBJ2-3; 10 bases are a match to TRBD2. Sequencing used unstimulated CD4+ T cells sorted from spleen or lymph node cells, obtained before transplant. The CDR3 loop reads CASSEEAGGPADTQYF. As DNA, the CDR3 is TGCGCCAGCAGCGAGGAAGCGGGAGGGCCGGCAGATACGCAGTATTTT. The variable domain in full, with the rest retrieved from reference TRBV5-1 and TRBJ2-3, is KAGVTQTPRYLIKTRGQQVTLSCSPISGHRSVSWYQQTPGQGLQFLFEYFSETQRNKGNFPGRFSGRQFSNSRSEMNVSTLELGDSALYLCASSEEAGGPADTQYFGPGTRLTVL.